This T cell receptor beta chain is from a study of blood T cell repertoires in COVID-19. In the study overall: Samples representing acute and convalescent COVID-19 were sourced from the United States, Italy and Spain. T cells, B-cell-depleted T cells, or PBMCs supplied cDNA or gDNA.

The germline V gene has CDR1 SGHTS and CDR2 YDEGEE. J gave up 3 bases and V 3 bases, and 12 bases lay outside the gene matches. The CDR3 has 17 amino acids. As handled by the study authors: By means of reference gene primer amplification, nucleated cell counts were estimated. TCRdb's table, derived via immunoSEQ multiplex PCR, lists solely in-frame clones and lacks some. V and J calls and clone size are given by that table; D and trimming were obtained from the DNA. The data contain roughly 150,000 clones, nearly 80% of them singletons. The sequencing input was peripheral blood. The chain couples TRBV5-8 to TRBJ2-1, with 7 bases lining up with TRBD2. The TCR originated in a woman at least 80 years old with acute or convalescent COVID-19. CDR3 coding DNA: TGTGCCAGCAGCTCAGCCTGGGCGGGCGGGGGCTACAATGAGCAGTTCTTC. This translates into CASSSAWAGGGYNEQFF.